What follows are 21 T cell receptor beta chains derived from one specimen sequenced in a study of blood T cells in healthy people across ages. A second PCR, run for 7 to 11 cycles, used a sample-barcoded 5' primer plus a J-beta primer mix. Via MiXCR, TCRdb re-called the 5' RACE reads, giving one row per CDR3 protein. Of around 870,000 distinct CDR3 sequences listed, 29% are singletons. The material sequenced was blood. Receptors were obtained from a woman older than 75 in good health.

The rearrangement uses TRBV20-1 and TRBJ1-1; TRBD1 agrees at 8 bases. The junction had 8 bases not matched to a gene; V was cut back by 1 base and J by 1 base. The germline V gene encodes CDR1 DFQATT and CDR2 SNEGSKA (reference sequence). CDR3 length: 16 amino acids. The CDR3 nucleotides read TGCAGTGCTAGAGTGGCCGGGACAGGCAGGAACACTGAAGCTTTCTTT. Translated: CSARVAGTGRNTEAFF.

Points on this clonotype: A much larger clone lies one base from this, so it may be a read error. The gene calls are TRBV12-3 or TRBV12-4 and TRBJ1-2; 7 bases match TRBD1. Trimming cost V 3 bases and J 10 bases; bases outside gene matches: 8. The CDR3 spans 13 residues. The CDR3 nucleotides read TGTGCCAGCAGTTTCATGACAGGGAATGACTACACCTTC. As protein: CASSFMTGNDYTF.

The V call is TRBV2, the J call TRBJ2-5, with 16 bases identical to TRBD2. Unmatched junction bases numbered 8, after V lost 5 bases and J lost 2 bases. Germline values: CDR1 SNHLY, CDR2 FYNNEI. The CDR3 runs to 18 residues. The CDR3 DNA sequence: TGTGCCAGCAGTTATACCGGGACTAGCGGGGGGGCGCAAGAGACCCAGTACTTC. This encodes CASSYTGTSGGAQETQYF.

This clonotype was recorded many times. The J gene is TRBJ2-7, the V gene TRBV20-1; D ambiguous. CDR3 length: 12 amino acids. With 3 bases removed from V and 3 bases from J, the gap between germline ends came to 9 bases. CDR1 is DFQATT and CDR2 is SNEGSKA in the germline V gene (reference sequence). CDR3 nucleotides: TGCAGTGCTAGGTTGTACAACTACGAGCAGTACTTC. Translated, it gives CSARLYNYEQYF.

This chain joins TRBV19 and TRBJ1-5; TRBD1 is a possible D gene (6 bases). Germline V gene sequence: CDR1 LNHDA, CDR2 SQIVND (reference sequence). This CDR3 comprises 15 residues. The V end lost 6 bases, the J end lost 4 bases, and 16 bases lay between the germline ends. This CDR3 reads CASRLDRSGNQPQHF. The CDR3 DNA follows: TGTGCCAGTAGACTGGACAGATCTGGGAATCAGCCCCAGCATTTT.

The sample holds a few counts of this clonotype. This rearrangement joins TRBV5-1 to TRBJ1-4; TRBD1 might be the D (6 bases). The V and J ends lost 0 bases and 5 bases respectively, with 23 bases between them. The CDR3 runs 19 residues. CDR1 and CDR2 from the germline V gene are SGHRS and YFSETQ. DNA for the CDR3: TGCGCCAGCAGCTTGGGATACCCCGGGACAAGGGGCCGAAATGAAAAACTGTTTTTT. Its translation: CASSLGYPGTRGRNEKLFF.

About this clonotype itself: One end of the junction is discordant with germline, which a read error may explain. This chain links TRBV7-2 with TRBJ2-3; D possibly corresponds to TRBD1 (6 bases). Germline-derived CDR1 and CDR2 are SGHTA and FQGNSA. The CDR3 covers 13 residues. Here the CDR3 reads CVSSPLGGDTQYF. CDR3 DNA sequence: TGCGTCAGCAGCCCCTTAGGGGGAGATACGCAGTATTTT.

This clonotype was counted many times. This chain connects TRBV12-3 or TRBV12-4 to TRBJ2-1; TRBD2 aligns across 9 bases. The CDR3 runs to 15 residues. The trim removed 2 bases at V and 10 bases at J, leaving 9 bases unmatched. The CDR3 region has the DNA TGTGCCAGCAGTTTAAGCGGGGGGTCCTCACGGGAGCAGTTCTTC. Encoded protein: CASSLSGGSSREQFF.

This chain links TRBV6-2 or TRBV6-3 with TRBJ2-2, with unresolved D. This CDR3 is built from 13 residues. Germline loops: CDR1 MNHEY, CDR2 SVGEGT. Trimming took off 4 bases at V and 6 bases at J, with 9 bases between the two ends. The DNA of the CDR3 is TGTGCCAGCAGTTTCTCCGGCTCCGGGGAGCTGTTTTTT. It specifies CASSFSGSGELFF.

In DNA form, the CDR3 reads TGTGCCAGCAGTTACTCCGGATCTGGGCGGGTTAGCTCCTATAATTCACCCCTCCACTTT. This gives the protein CASSYSGSGRVSSYNSPLHF. V gene TRBV6-5 combines with J gene TRBJ1-6; D uncertain. Germline CDR1 is MNHEY and CDR2 is SVGAGI. Deletions cut 0 bases from V and 0 bases from J, with 18 bases between. This CDR3 spans 20 amino acids.

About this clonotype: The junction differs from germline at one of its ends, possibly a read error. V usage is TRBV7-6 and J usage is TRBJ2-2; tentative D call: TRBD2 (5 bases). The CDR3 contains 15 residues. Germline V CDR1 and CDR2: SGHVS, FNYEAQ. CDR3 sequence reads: CASSSKVSGTGERFF. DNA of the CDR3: TGTGCCAGCAGCAGTAAGGTTTCAGGCACCGGGGAGCGGTTTTTT. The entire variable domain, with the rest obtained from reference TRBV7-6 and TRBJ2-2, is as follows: GAGVSQSPRYKVTKRGQDVALRCDPISGHVSLYWYRQALGQGPEFLTYFNYEAQQDKSGLPNDRFSAERPEGSISTLTIQRTEQRDSAMYRCASSSKVSGTGERFFGEGSRLTVL.

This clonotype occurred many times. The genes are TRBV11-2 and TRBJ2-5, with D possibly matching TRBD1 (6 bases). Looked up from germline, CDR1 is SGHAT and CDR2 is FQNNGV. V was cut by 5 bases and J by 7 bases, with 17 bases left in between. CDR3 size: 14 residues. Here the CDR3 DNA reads TGTGCCAGCAGCACTCGACAGGATATTGGGACCCAGTACTTC. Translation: CASSTRQDIGTQYF.

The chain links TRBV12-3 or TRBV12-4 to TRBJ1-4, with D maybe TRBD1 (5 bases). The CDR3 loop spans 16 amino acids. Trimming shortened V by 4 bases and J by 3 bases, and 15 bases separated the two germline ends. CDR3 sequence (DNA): TGTGCCAGCAGTTCTCGCCAGGGCTCGCCTAATGAAAAACTGTTTTTT. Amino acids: CASSSRQGSPNEKLFF.

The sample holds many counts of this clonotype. CDR3 nucleotides: TGTGCCAGCAGCTCTTGGACATCAGGGGGCTACACCTTC. This encodes CASSSWTSGGYTF. The chain recombines TRBV7-2 with TRBJ1-2; tentatively, D is TRBD1 (5 bases). Germline V CDR1 and CDR2: SGHTA, FQGNSA. The V gene lost 4 bases and the J gene lost 8 bases, with 14 bases spanning the gap. The CDR3 covers 13 residues.

The CDR3 reads CASGPLAGGYNEQFF. The CDR3 DNA reads TGTGCCAGCGGCCCTCTAGCGGGGGGTTACAATGAGCAGTTCTTC. The rearrangement uses TRBV3-1 and TRBJ2-1, with 11 nucleotides matching TRBD2. There are 15 residues in the CDR3. CDR1 is LGHDT, CDR2 YNNKEL, per germline (reference sequence). Unmatched junction bases numbered 7, after V lost 8 bases and J lost 4 bases.

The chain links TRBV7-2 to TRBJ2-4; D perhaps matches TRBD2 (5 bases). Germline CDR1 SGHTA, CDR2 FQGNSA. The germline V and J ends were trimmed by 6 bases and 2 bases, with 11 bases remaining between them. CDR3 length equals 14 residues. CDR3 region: CASSFPGTKNIQYF. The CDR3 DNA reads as TGTGCCAGCAGTTTCCCGGGGACCAAAAACATTCAGTACTTC.

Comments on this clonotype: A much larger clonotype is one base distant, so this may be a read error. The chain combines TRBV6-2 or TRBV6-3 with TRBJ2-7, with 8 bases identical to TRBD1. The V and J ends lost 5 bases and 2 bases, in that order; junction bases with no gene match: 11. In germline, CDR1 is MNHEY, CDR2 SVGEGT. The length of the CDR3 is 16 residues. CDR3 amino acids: CASSDWTGLGPYEQYF. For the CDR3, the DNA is TGTGCCAGCAGTGACTGGACAGGGTTGGGTCCCTACGAGCAGTACTTC.

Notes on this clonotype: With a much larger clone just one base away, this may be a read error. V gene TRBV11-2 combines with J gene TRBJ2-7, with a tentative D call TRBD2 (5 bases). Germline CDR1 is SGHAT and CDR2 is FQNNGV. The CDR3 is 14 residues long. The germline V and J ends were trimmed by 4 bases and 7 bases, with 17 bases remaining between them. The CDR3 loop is CASSSDWAYNEQYF. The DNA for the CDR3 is TGTGCCAGCAGCTCGGACTGGGCCTACAATGAGCAGTACTTC. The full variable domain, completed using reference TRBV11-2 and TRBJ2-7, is EAGVAQSPRYKIIEKRQSVAFWCNPISGHATLYWYQQILGQGPKLLIQFQNNGVVDDSQLPKDRFSAERLKGVDSTLKIQPAKLEDSAVYLCASSSDWAYNEQYFGPGTRLTVT.

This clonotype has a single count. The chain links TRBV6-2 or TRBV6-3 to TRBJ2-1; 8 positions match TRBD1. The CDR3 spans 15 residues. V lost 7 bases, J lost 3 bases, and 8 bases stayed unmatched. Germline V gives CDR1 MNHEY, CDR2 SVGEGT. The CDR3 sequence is CASTLTGEGYNEQFF. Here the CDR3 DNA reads TGTGCCAGCACCCTGACAGGGGAAGGCTACAATGAGCAGTTCTTC.

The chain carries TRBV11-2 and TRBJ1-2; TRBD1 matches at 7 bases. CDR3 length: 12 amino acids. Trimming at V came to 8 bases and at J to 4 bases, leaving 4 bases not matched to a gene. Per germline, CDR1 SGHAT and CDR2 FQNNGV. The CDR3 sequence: CASLRTGYGYTF. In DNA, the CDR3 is TGTGCCAGCCTAAGGACAGGCTATGGCTACACCTTC.

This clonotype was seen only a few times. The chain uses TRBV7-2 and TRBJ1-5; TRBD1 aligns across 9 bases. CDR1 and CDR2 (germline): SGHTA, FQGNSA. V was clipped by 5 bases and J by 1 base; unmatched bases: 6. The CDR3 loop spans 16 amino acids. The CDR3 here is CASSQDRGRSNQPQHF. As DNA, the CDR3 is TGTGCCAGCAGCCAGGACAGGGGAAGAAGCAATCAGCCCCAGCATTTT. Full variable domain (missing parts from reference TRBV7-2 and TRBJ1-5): GAGVSQSPSNKVTEKGKDVELRCDPISGHTALYWYRQSLGQGLEFLIYFQGNSAPDKSGLPSDRFSAERTGGSVSTLTIQRTQQEDSAVYLCASSQDRGRSNQPQHFGDGTRLSIL.